This TCR beta chain comes out of a study of T cell responses to AZD1222 COVID-19 vaccine. Whole-study results and caveats: Targeting of unmutated variant regions was reportedly seen in nearly half of spike-specific TCRs. Repertoires were collected only later (after the peak T cell response had occurred). Possibly, clonal diversity was underestimated; donors were largely white British and included more females. Distributed over spike, vaccine-associated CD4 TCRs predominated at 160-218 and 743-854.

A remark on this clone: Its antigen is not known. This same CDR3 is encoded by further DNA sequences in the sample.

The repertoire was sequenced with immunoSEQ multiplex PCR; TCRdb's copy has only in-frame clones and lacks some. The table has roughly 100,000 clones, roughly 89% seen once. The sequence was obtained from an adult who received the AZD1222 COVID-19 vaccine. This specimen consisted of peripheral blood, obtained 28 days after the second AZD1222 dose.

CDR3 bases: TGTGCCAGCTCACCATCAGCGAAAAACACTGAAGCTTTCTTT. The encoded protein is CASSPSAKNTEAFF. The chain joins TRBV18 to TRBJ1-1; D uncertain. CDR1 and CDR2 (germline): KGHSH, LQKENI. V dropped 2 bases and J dropped 2 bases, with 9 bases sitting between them. CDR3 size: 14 residues.